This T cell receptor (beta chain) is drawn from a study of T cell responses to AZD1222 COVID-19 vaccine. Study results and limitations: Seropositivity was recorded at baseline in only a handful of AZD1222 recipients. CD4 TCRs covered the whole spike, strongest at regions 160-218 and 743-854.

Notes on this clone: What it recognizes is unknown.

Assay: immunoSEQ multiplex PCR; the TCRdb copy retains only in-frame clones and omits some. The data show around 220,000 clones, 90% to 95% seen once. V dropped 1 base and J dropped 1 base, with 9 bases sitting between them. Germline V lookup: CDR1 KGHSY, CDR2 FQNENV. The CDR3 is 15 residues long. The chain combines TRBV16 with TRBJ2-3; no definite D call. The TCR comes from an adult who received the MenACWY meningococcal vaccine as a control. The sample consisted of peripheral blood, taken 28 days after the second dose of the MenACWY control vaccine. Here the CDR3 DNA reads TGTGCCAGCAGCCAATTCATAGGAGGCACAGATACGCAGTATTTT. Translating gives CASSQFIGGTDTQYF.